This paragraph reports one T cell receptor (beta chain). This entry is derived from a study of blood T cell repertoires in COVID-19. Turning to the study itself: From the United States, Italy and Spain came samples of acute and convalescent COVID-19. T cells, B-cell-depleted T cells, or PBMCs supplied cDNA or gDNA.

V lost 6 bases, J lost 6 bases, and 14 bases stayed unmatched. The germline gives CDR1 SGHNT, CDR2 YENEEA. This CDR3 spans 16 amino acids. In the source study's methods: Amplifying reference gene primers gave estimates of nucleated cell counts. Assay: immunoSEQ multiplex PCR; the TCRdb copy retains only in-frame clones and omits some. That table supplies the V and J calls and clone size; D and trimming were determined from the DNA. This repertoire shows fewer than 350,000 clones, roughly 90% found once; its top ten account for roughly a tenth. The sample consisted of peripheral blood. The chain links TRBV11-3 to TRBJ2-1; TRBD2 aligns across 7 bases. This sequence was found in a man younger than 40 with COVID-19, enrolled during active disease. For the CDR3, the DNA is TGTGCCAGCAGGGACTCAAGGAGGGGCGGGAGCAATGAGCAGTTCTTC. It codes for CASRDSRRGGSNEQFF.